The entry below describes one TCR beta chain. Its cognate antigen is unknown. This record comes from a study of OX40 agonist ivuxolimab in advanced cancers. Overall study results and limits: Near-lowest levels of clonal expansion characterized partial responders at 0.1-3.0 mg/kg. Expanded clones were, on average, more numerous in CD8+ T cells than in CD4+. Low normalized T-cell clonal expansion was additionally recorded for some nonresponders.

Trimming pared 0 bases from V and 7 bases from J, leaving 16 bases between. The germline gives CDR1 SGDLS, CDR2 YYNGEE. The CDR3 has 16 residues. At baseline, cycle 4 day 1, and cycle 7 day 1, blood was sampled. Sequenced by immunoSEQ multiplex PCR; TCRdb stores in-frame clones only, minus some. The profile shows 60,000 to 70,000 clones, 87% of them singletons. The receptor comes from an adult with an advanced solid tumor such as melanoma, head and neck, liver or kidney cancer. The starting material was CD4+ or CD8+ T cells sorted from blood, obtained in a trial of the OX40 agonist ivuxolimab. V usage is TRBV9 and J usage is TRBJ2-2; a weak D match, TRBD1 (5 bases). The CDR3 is CASSVEARAKGGELFF. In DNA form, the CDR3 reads TGTGCCAGCAGCGTAGAGGCCAGGGCGAAAGGCGGGGAGCTGTTTTTT.